The 9 T cell receptor beta chains in this list originate from one sample, sequenced in a study of cytomegalovirus exposure and HLA in healthy donors. Primers: 60 Vbeta forward and 13 Jbeta reverse. Only in-frame clones appear in the TCRdb table, and some are missing; sequencing was by immunoSEQ multiplex PCR. The sample includes 250,000 to 350,000 clones, roughly 89% of them seen just once. Sequenced sample: PBMCs. The receptors here all came from a woman between 18 and 30 years old in good health and CMV-seronegative.

The rearrangement uses TRBV5-4 and TRBJ1-1; 12 nucleotides align to TRBD1. The CDR3 runs to 16 residues. With 1 base clipped from V and 8 bases from J, the junction kept 9 bases outside the gene matches. The V gene's germline CDR1 is SGHNT and CDR2 YYREEE (reference sequence). The DNA of the CDR3 is TGTGCCAGCAGCTTGATGGGACCGGGACAGGGGGCGGAAGCTTTCTTT. This encodes CASSLMGPGQGAEAFF.

The rearrangement joins TRBV4-2 to TRBJ2-1; 13 positions match TRBD2. The CDR3 spans 16 residues. CDR1 is LGHNA, CDR2 YNFKEQ, per germline. The J segment lost 7 bases and the V segment lost 3 bases, leaving 6 bases of the junction unmatched. The CDR3 spells CASSQALAGGQNEQFF. For the CDR3, the DNA is TGTGCCAGCAGCCAGGCACTAGCGGGGGGGCAGAATGAGCAGTTCTTC.

V gene TRBV9 combines with J gene TRBJ2-5; 12 bases match TRBD2. The CDR3 has 18 amino acids. The ends lost 0 bases at V and 0 bases at J; junction bases unmatched: 6. From germline, CDR1 is SGDLS and CDR2 YYNGEE. The CDR3 DNA reads TGTGCCAGCAGCGTAGGAACTAGCGGGGGGCCGTACCAAGAGACCCAGTACTTC. This gives the protein CASSVGTSGGPYQETQYF.

This chain joins TRBV5-3 and TRBJ1-1; 8 nucleotides line up with TRBD1. TRBV5-3 qualifies as an ORF whose function is uncertain. This CDR3 spans 15 amino acids. V lost 8 bases and J lost 0; bases outside the gene matches: 9. DNA for the CDR3: TGTGCCAGGGGGACAGGACAGCCAGTGAACACTGAAGCTTTCTTT. Its translation: CARGTGQPVNTEAFF.

V gene TRBV6-1 combines with J gene TRBJ1-2, with 8 bases fitting TRBD1. The CDR3 totals 14 residues. CDR1 MNHNS and CDR2 SASEGT come from the germline V gene. With V trimmed by 2 bases and J by 7 bases, 6 bases remained unmatched. CDR3 bases: TGTGCCAGCAGTGAACATACAGGGGGAAGTGGCTACACCTTC. It is translated as CASSEHTGGSGYTF.

The CDR3 protein is CASSLVGGDETQYF. The CDR3 DNA follows: TGTGCCAGCAGCTTGGTGGGCGGGGATGAGACCCAGTACTTC. The J gene is TRBJ2-5, the V gene TRBV5-4; possibly TRBD2 for D (6 bases). V was cut by 0 bases and J by 5 bases, with 11 bases left in between. The germline V gene has CDR1 SGHNT and CDR2 YYREEE (reference sequence). CDR3 length: 14 residues.

J is TRBJ2-7 and V is TRBV10-3; 11 positions agree with TRBD2. Germline V gives CDR1 ENHRY, CDR2 SYGVKD. The CDR3 consists of 14 residues. J lost 6 bases, V lost 10 bases, and 11 bases had no gene match. The CDR3 region is CATGTSGTISEQYF. CDR3 sequence (DNA): TGTGCCACCGGGACTAGCGGAACCATCAGCGAGCAGTACTTC.

The count of this clone is one. The V and J genes are TRBV5-1 and TRBJ2-1; no reliable D call. Germline V gene data show CDR1 as SGHRS and CDR2 as YFSETQ. The CDR3 consists of 14 residues. Trimming took 0 bases from V and 2 from J, leaving 6 bases between them. Here the CDR3 DNA reads TGCGCCAGCAGCTTGGGCACGGCCTACAATGAGCAGTTCTTC. Translated, it gives CASSLGTAYNEQFF.

This sequence joins TRBV4-2 and TRBJ1-3; the match to TRBD1 covers 7 bases. There are 18 residues in the CDR3. With V trimmed by 0 bases and J by 0 bases, 8 bases remained unmatched. CDR1 LGHNA and CDR2 YNFKEQ come from the germline V gene. Written as DNA, the CDR3 is TGTGCCAGCAGCCAAGAAGGCGGACAGGCTCACTCTGGAAACACCATATATTTT. Encoded protein: CASSQEGGQAHSGNTIYF.